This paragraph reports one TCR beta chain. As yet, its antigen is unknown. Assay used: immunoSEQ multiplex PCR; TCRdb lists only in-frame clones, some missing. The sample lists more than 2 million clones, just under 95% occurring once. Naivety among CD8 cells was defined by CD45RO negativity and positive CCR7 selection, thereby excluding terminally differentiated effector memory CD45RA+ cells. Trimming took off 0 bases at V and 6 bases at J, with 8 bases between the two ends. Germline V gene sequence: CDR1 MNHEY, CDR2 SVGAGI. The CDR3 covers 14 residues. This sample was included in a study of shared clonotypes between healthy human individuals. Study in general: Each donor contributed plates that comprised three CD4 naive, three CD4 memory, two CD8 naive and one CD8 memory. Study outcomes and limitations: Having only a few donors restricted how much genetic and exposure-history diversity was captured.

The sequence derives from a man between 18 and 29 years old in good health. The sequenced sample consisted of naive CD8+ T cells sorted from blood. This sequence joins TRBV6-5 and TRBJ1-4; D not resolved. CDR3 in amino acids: CASSYSGWDEKLFF. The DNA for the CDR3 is TGTGCCAGCAGTTACTCGGGGTGGGATGAAAAACTGTTTTTT.